Presented here are 25 T cell receptor beta chains from one specimen sequenced in a study of shared clonotypes between healthy human individuals. Naive CD8 cells were CD45RO-negative, positively selected for CCR7, excluding terminally differentiated effector memory CD45RA+ cells. Clones were sequenced by immunoSEQ multiplex PCR, and TCRdb holds only the in-frame ones, with some missing. The sample records millions of clones, about 92% being singletons. The material sequenced was naive CD8+ T cells from PBMCs. These receptors were taken from a man aged 18-30 years in good health. Some clones in this sample may be carry-over from other donors' samples.

The chain recombines TRBV11-2 with TRBJ2-1; D perhaps matches TRBD2 (6 bases). The CDR3 contains 13 residues. The V end was cut by 0 bases, the J end by 11 bases, with 11 bases between. Per the germline V gene, CDR1 is SGHAT and CDR2 is FQNNGV. The CDR3 loop reads CASSLDDTSKQFF. The CDR3 bases are TGTGCCAGCAGCTTAGACGATACTAGCAAGCAGTTCTTC. The variable domain in full, with the rest retrieved from reference TRBV11-2 and TRBJ2-1, is EAGVAQSPRYKIIEKRQSVAFWCNPISGHATLYWYQQILGQGPKLLIQFQNNGVVDDSQLPKDRFSAERLKGVDSTLKIQPAKLEDSAVYLCASSLDDTSKQFFGPGTRLTVL.

The gene calls are TRBV13 and TRBJ2-7, with 8 nucleotides matching TRBD2. The CDR3 length is 14 residues. Germline V gives CDR1 PRHDT, CDR2 FYEKMQ (reference sequence). V was pared by 3 bases and J by 4 bases, with 5 bases of the junction left unmatched. CDR3 sequence reads: CASSFQRETYEQYF. The CDR3 region has the DNA TGTGCCAGCAGCTTCCAGCGGGAGACGTACGAGCAGTACTTC.

This clone was seen just once. The rearrangement links TRBV19 to TRBJ2-3; tentatively, D is TRBD1 (5 bases). The germline V gene encodes CDR1 LNHDA and CDR2 SQIVND (reference sequence). This CDR3 comprises 17 residues. Trimming removed 2 bases from V and 1 base from J, with 16 bases in between. CDR3 in amino acids: CASSIRGSKTRTDTQYF. In nucleotides, the CDR3 is TGTGCCAGTAGTATAAGGGGCAGCAAGACTCGCACAGATACGCAGTATTTT.

The chain carries TRBV6-6 and TRBJ1-3; D unresolved. This CDR3 has 12 residues. Trimming pared 6 bases from V and 0 bases from J, leaving 3 bases between. Germline CDR1 MNHNY, CDR2 SVGAGI (reference sequence). The CDR3 DNA sequence: TGTGCCAGCAGCCCCTCTGGAAACACCATATATTTT. Translation: CASSPSGNTIYF.

The chain links TRBV15 to TRBJ2-1; D unclear. Germline loops: CDR1 LNHNV, CDR2 YYDKDF (reference sequence). The V gene lost 0 bases and the J gene lost 12 bases, with 27 bases spanning the gap. The CDR3 spans 18 residues. The CDR3 coding sequence is TGTGCCACCAGCAGAGATAGAAACTCAGGTCGGTCAACGGGTTGGCAGTTCTTC. It encodes CATSRDRNSGRSTGWQFF.

On this clone itself: In the same sample, other DNA sequences code for this CDR3. The chain recombines TRBV27 with TRBJ2-2; D gene uncertain. With 3 bases removed from V and 3 bases from J, the gap between germline ends came to 5 bases. The CDR3 runs to 13 residues. CDR1 is MNHEY, CDR2 SMNVEV, per germline (reference sequence). In DNA form, the CDR3 reads TGTGCCAGCAGTTTTGTATACACCGGGGAGCTGTTTTTT. Amino acid sequence: CASSFVYTGELFF.

The J gene is TRBJ2-1, the V gene TRBV11-2; D perhaps matches TRBD1 (6 bases). Germline V gives CDR1 SGHAT, CDR2 FQNNGV. There are 15 residues in the CDR3. Trimming left V 9 bases short and J 4 bases short, with 19 bases between. Here the CDR3 reads CASTGRIALYNEQFF. The CDR3 nucleotides are TGTGCCAGTACAGGGCGCATCGCTCTTTACAATGAGCAGTTCTTC.

The chain is built from TRBV9 and TRBJ2-7, with TRBD2 matching 7 bases. The CDR3 totals 14 residues. The V segment lost 2 bases and the J segment 3 bases; nucleotides outside the gene matches: 5. Germline V lookup: CDR1 SGDLS, CDR2 YYNGEE. CDR3 DNA: TGTGCCAGCAGCGTTTCTGGGGAGGGCTACGAGCAGTACTTC. This gives the protein CASSVSGEGYEQYF.

The chain combines TRBV7-9 with TRBJ2-2; D possibly corresponds to TRBD2 (5 bases). Germline V gives CDR1 SEHNR, CDR2 FQNEAQ (reference sequence). The CDR3 totals 16 residues. Trimming stripped 1 base from V and 6 bases from J, with 15 bases between. The CDR3 DNA reads TGTGCCAGCAGCTTAGGTGTAGCAGGTAGCGCCGGGGAGCTGTTTTTT. Translating gives CASSLGVAGSAGELFF.

The chain is built from TRBV4-1 and TRBJ2-1, with a weak D call TRBD2 (6 bases). This CDR3 is built from 18 residues. Trimming pared 0 bases from V and 0 bases from J, leaving 15 bases between. Germline assignment: CDR1 MGHRA and CDR2 YSYEKL. DNA for the CDR3: TGCGCCAGCAGCCAAGATTCCCTAGCGAGGAGCTCCTACAATGAGCAGTTCTTC. It is translated as CASSQDSLARSSYNEQFF.

The chain has TRBV9 and TRBJ2-7; D call uncertain. The CDR3 sequence is 15 residues long. Germline values: CDR1 SGDLS, CDR2 YYNGEE. Trimming removed 0 bases at V and 5 bases at J, with 15 bases between. The CDR3 here is CASSVGGQAFHEQYF. CDR3 sequence (DNA): TGTGCCAGCAGCGTAGGCGGTCAAGCGTTCCACGAGCAGTACTTC.

This sequence joins TRBV18 and TRBJ2-1; TRBD2 matches 7 bases. Looked up from germline, CDR1 is KGHSH and CDR2 is LQKENI. V lost 3 bases, J lost 4 bases, and 6 bases stayed unmatched. The CDR3 extends over 15 amino acids. The chain's CDR3 is CASSPFKRGYNEQFF. DNA for the CDR3: TGTGCCAGCTCACCGTTCAAGCGGGGATACAATGAGCAGTTCTTC.

The chain recombines TRBV28 with TRBJ2-5, with unresolved D. The V end was cut by 3 bases, the J end by 4 bases, with 3 bases between. Germline V gene lookup returns CDR1 MDHEN and CDR2 SYDVKM. The CDR3 spans 11 residues. CDR3 in DNA: TGTGCCAGCAGTTTTTTAGAGACCCAGTACTTC. Protein: CASSFLETQYF.

The rearrangement uses TRBV6-1 and TRBJ2-3; TRBD2 matches 12 bases. The CDR3 is 18 residues long. The germline V gene has CDR1 MNHNS and CDR2 SASEGT. V lost 3 bases, J lost 0 bases, and 7 bases stayed unmatched. The CDR3 region has the DNA TGTGCCAGCAGTGATTATTTTGGGACTAGCGGGAGCACAGATACGCAGTATTTT. Translation gives CASSDYFGTSGSTDTQYF.

V gene TRBV28 combines with J gene TRBJ2-7; D is possibly TRBD2 (5 bases). Germline V CDR1 and CDR2: MDHEN, SYDVKM. V shed 3 bases and J shed 7 bases, with 19 bases lying between them. The CDR3 has 15 residues. CDR3 amino acids: CASSFPAARGWEQYF. In DNA form, the CDR3 reads TGTGCCAGCAGTTTTCCAGCGGCCCGTGGTTGGGAGCAGTACTTC.

This chain connects TRBV19 to TRBJ1-1; 7 bases match TRBD1. With 6 bases clipped from V and 5 bases from J, the junction kept 6 bases outside the gene matches. CDR3 length equals 13 residues. The germline V gene encodes CDR1 LNHDA and CDR2 SQIVND (reference sequence). CDR3 protein: CASRRTGLTEAFF. CDR3 DNA sequence: TGTGCCAGTAGACGGACAGGACTTACTGAAGCTTTCTTT.

The chain uses TRBV23-1 and TRBJ1-5; the match to TRBD1 covers 11 bases. TRBV23-1 is assigned to the ORF class and has an uncertain function. The ends lost 8 bases at V and 5 bases at J; junction bases unmatched: 8. The CDR3 has 15 residues. Written as DNA, the CDR3 is TGCGCCAGCTCGGGACAGGGGGAGACCGATCAGCCCCAGCATTTT. This gives the protein CASSGQGETDQPQHF.

The V call is TRBV11-2, the J call TRBJ1-2; 9 bases fit TRBD1. CDR3 length: 13 residues. The germline V gene has CDR1 SGHAT and CDR2 FQNNGV. V dropped 11 bases and J dropped 2; count of bases not matched to a gene: 6. The CDR3 loop reads CASGTGYNYGYTF. The CDR3 DNA is TGTGCCTCCGGGACAGGGTACAACTATGGCTACACCTTC.

V gene TRBV5-8 combines with J gene TRBJ1-5; D may be TRBD1 (5 bases). This CDR3 has 13 residues. Trimming shortened V by 4 bases and J by 15 bases, and 20 bases separated the two germline ends. Germline assignment: CDR1 SGHTS and CDR2 YDEGEE. CDR3 coding DNA: TGTGCCAGCAGCCGGGACCCCGGGGCGGCATGGCATTTT. This translates into CASSRDPGAAWHF.

The J gene is TRBJ2-6, the V gene TRBV4-1, with unresolved D. The CDR3 contains 16 residues. Trimming removed 2 bases from V and 0 bases from J, with 8 bases in between. Germline V gene lookup returns CDR1 MGHRA and CDR2 YSYEKL. CDR3 protein: CASSQPVSSGANVLTF. In DNA form, the CDR3 reads TGCGCCAGCAGCCAACCAGTGAGCTCTGGGGCCAACGTCCTGACTTTC.

The chain uses TRBV29-1 and TRBJ1-4; D unclear. Germline lookup yields CDR1 SQVTM and CDR2 ANQGSEA. This CDR3 spans 11 amino acids. Trimming removed 6 bases from V and 5 bases from J, with 7 bases in between. This CDR3 is CSVGRNEKLFF. CDR3 bases: TGCAGCGTAGGGCGGAATGAAAAACTGTTTTTT.

The chain is built from TRBV6-4 and TRBJ2-1; D unclear. There are 13 residues in the CDR3. Trimming cost V 0 bases and J 8 bases, with 8 bases left between them. Germline CDR1 MRHNA, CDR2 SNTAGT. In nucleotides, the CDR3 is TGTGCCAGCAGTGACTCGAGTAGAGATGAGCAGTTCTTC. The encoded protein is CASSDSSRDEQFF.

V is TRBV28 and J is TRBJ2-4, with a possible D match to TRBD1 (7 bases). V gave up 4 bases and J gave up 6 bases, with 13 bases separating them. CDR3 length: 14 residues. Germline values: CDR1 MDHEN, CDR2 SYDVKM. CDR3 sequence: CASSSDREVNIQYF. The CDR3 DNA follows: TGTGCCAGCAGTTCCGACAGGGAGGTAAACATTCAGTACTTC.

This clone occurred once. The chain has TRBV7-8 and TRBJ2-5; 11 positions agree with TRBD2. Per germline, CDR1 SGHVS and CDR2 FQNEAQ. This CDR3 is built from 16 residues. Germline trimming cut 4 bases from V and 1 base from J; bases unmatched to any gene: 5. CDR3 sequence: CASSSGLAGTQETQYF. CDR3 DNA: TGTGCCAGCAGCTCAGGACTAGCGGGCACCCAAGAGACCCAGTACTTC.

Of note for this clone: One end of the junction does not line up with germline, which may come from a read error. This sequence joins TRBV28 and TRBJ2-5; D unresolved. The CDR3 loop spans 15 amino acids. Germline-derived CDR1 and CDR2 are MDHEN and SYDVKM. The CDR3 DNA follows: TGTGCCAGCCGTTTCCGAGAGGCCTCCAAAGAGACCCAGTACTTC. Amino acid sequence: CASRFREASKETQYF.